The 3 T cell receptor beta chains reported below all come from one sample, sequenced in a study of HIV-infected children after antiretroviral therapy interruption. Treatment of the sample: PENTA 11 planned treatment interruption arm or continuous ART arm. RNA-based 3' RACE libraries used unique molecular identifiers. TCRdb re-called the 3' RACE reads through MiXCR, storing one row per CDR3 protein. Here the sample spans roughly 16,000 distinct CDR3 sequences, less than 4% being singletons. Specimen: CD45RA+ CD4+ T cells from PBMCs, collected from a donor given antiretroviral therapy, either interrupted or continuous. As for subset: naive CD4+ CD45RA+ CD45RO- T cells. These receptors all stem from a child aged 2-17 years with HIV.

This clonotype was seen ten or more times. The rearrangement uses TRBV28 and TRBJ1-1, with D possibly TRBD1 on 6 matching bases. The CDR3 is 15 amino acids. The V gene's germline CDR1 is MDHEN and CDR2 SYDVKM. V dropped 3 bases and J dropped 0 bases, with 11 bases sitting between them. The CDR3 loop is CASSLPTGMNTEAFF. CDR3 in DNA: TGTGCCAGCAGTTTGCCCACAGGGATGAACACTGAAGCTTTCTTT.

In its sample, this clonotype ranks as medium-sized (0.01 to 0.1%). The chain joins TRBV6-6 to TRBJ2-1, with D perhaps TRBD1 or TRBD2 (5 bases each). The CDR3 totals 19 residues. V dropped 0 bases and J dropped 0 bases, with 18 bases sitting between them. Germline V lookup: CDR1 MNHNY, CDR2 SVGAGI (reference sequence). Here the CDR3 reads CASSYSRVVGHSSYNEQFF. The CDR3 coding sequence is TGTGCCAGCAGTTACTCGAGGGTAGTTGGACACTCCTCCTACAATGAGCAGTTCTTC.

This clonotype came up many times. V gene TRBV6-5 combines with J gene TRBJ1-1, with D perhaps TRBD1 (6 bases). This CDR3 comprises 15 residues. Trimming took off 5 bases at V and 0 bases at J, with 13 bases between the two ends. Germline V CDR1 and CDR2: MNHEY, SVGAGI. For the CDR3, the DNA is TGTGCCAGCAGTAACAGGGTGGCCCTGAACACTGAAGCTTTCTTT. Translated, it gives CASSNRVALNTEAFF.